A selection of T cell receptor beta chains follows, all from one sample in a study of blood T cell repertoires in COVID-19. Only in-frame clones appear in the TCRdb table, and some are missing; sequencing was by immunoSEQ multiplex PCR. The sample yields roughly 68,000 clones, approximately 80% seen once. Input material: PBMCs or T cells enriched from blood (not recorded which). The receptors here all came from a woman in her thirties or forties with acute COVID-19. The CDR3 runs from the conserved cysteine through the conserved F or W. A D gene is named only where the DNA matches it firmly. Clone sizes are given selectively: once, few, many, or a class where the clone is expanded.

D,size,J,V,CDR3,DNA
TRBD2,NA,TRBJ2-1,TRBV27,CASSSGTSGRSEQFF,TGTGCCAGCAGTTCCGGGACTAGCGGGAGGAGTGAGCAGTTCTTC
TRBD1,once,TRBJ2-7,TRBV5-1,CASRDRDEQYF,TGCGCCAGCCGGGACAGGGACGAGCAGTACTTC
NA,NA,TRBJ2-2,TRBV10-1,CASSPRGNGELFF,TGCGCCAGCAGTCCTAGGGGGAACGGGGAGCTGTTTTTT
NA,NA,TRBJ1-6,TRBV30,CACPGLDRNSPLHF,TGTGCCTGTCCGGGGTTAGACCGTAATTCACCCCTCCACTTT
TRBD1,NA,TRBJ1-1,TRBV28,CASTGVQNTEAFF,TGTGCCTCAACAGGGGTGCAGAACACTGAAGCTTTCTTT
TRBD2,NA,TRBJ2-1,TRBV10-3,CAISDTASGGAGEQFF,TGTGCCATCAGTGACACGGCTAGCGGGGGGGCCGGTGAGCAGTTCTTC
TRBD1,NA,TRBJ1-1,TRBV29-1,CSGQGSEAFF,TGCAGCGGACAGGGGTCTGAAGCTTTCTTT
TRBD1,NA,TRBJ1-4,TRBV19,CASTLTGGVGEKLFF,TGTGCCAGTACCTTAACAGGGGGCGTTGGTGAAAAACTGTTTTTT
TRBD1,NA,TRBJ1-2,TRBV27,CASGTGANYGYTF,TGTGCCAGCGGGACAGGAGCTAACTATGGCTACACCTTC
TRBD2,NA,TRBJ2-7,TRBV10-3,CAISESGLERGYEQYF,TGTGCCATCAGTGAGTCCGGACTAGAGCGAGGCTACGAGCAGTACTTC
NA,once,TRBJ1-5,TRBV7-8,CASSAGQLYSNQPQHF,TGTGCCAGCAGCGCCGGACAGCTTTATAGCAATCAGCCCCAGCATTTT
NA,once,TRBJ2-7,TRBV28,CASSFSGSAGYEQYF,TGTGCCAGCAGTTTTTCCGGCAGCGCGGGCTACGAGCAGTACTTC
TRBD2,NA,TRBJ2-1,TRBV27,CASSLSFSGGLSGQFF,TGTGCCAGCAGTTTATCGTTTAGCGGGGGGTTGAGCGGGCAGTTCTTC
NA,NA,TRBJ2-3,TRBV28,CASLGGVWDTQYF,TGTGCCAGTCTGGGAGGCGTTTGGGATACGCAGTATTTT
NA,NA,TRBJ1-6,TRBV7-9,CASRGGYSPLHF,TGTGCCAGCAGGGGAGGGTATTCACCCCTCCACTTT
NA,NA,TRBJ2-2,TRBV5-4,CASSRTGSGELFF,TGTGCCAGCAGCAGAACAGGGTCCGGGGAGCTGTTTTTT
NA,NA,TRBJ2-2,TRBV15,CATSEEGLSRGGTGELFF,TGTGCCACCAGCGAGGAGGGGCTCTCACGTGGGGGAACCGGGGAGCTGTTTTTT
TRBD2,NA,TRBJ2-3,TRBV7-8,CASSPGLAGGPTDTQYF,TGTGCCAGCAGCCCCGGACTAGCGGGGGGCCCCACAGATACGCAGTATTTT
NA,NA,TRBJ1-4,TRBV5-1,CASSLERQTLLGDNEKLFF,TGCGCCAGCAGCTTGGAGCGGCAGACACTACTCGGGGATAATGAAAAACTGTTTTTT
TRBD2,NA,TRBJ2-3,TRBV2,CASSDGGAGPLLDTQYF,TGTGCCAGCAGTGATGGGGGAGCGGGGCCCTTATTGGATACGCAGTATTTT
TRBD1,few,TRBJ1-4,TRBV16,CASSQTGQGLSDVEKLFF,TGTGCCAGCAGCCAAACCGGACAGGGGCTGAGCGACGTTGAAAAACTGTTTTTT
NA,NA,TRBJ1-3,TRBV28,CASIRGSGNTIYF,TGTGCCAGCATCCGGGGCTCTGGAAACACCATATATTTT
TRBD1,NA,TRBJ2-1,TRBV29-1,CSVETGGYNEQFF,TGCAGCGTTGAAACAGGGGGCTACAATGAGCAGTTCTTC
NA,NA,TRBJ2-7,TRBV27,CASSFVSAGREQYF,TGTGCCAGCAGTTTTGTCTCCGCAGGGCGCGAGCAGTACTTC
TRBD1,NA,TRBJ1-1,TRBV5-5,CASSLTLRTGSTEAFF,TGTGCCAGCAGCTTGACTCTGAGGACAGGGAGTACTGAAGCTTTCTTT
TRBD1,NA,TRBJ2-7,TRBV5-1,CASRGRGTGALYEQYF,TGCGCCAGCAGGGGCCGTGGTACAGGGGCACTCTACGAGCAGTACTTC
TRBD1,once,TRBJ1-2,TRBV9,CASSARDSLNYGYTF,TGTGCCAGCAGCGCCCGGGACAGCCTTAACTATGGCTACACCTTC
NA,NA,TRBJ1-1,TRBV2,CASSATANTEAFF,TGTGCCAGCAGTGCCACAGCAAACACTGAAGCTTTCTTT
TRBD1,NA,TRBJ1-2,TRBV5-1,CASSSPGQDLNYGYTF,TGCGCCAGCAGCTCCCCGGGACAGGACTTAAACTATGGCTACACCTTC
NA,NA,TRBJ1-5,TRBV28,CASNFRGNQPQHF,TGTGCCAGCAATTTCAGGGGTAATCAGCCCCAGCATTTT
NA,NA,TRBJ2-3,TRBV27,CASSPERTINPDTQYF,TGTGCCAGCAGTCCGGAAAGGACTATCAATCCAGATACGCAGTATTTT
NA,NA,TRBJ1-5,TRBV7-8,CASSLKGWWISNQPQHF,TGTGCCAGCAGCTTAAAGGGGTGGTGGATTAGCAATCAGCCCCAGCATTTT
NA,NA,TRBJ1-5,TRBV24-1,CATSEAKGSNQPQHF,TGTGCCACCAGTGAGGCGAAGGGGAGCAATCAGCCCCAGCATTTT
TRBD1,NA,TRBJ1-1,TRBV28,CASSLIGTGWAFF,TGTGCCAGCAGTCTGATCGGGACAGGGTGGGCTTTCTTT
TRBD2,NA,TRBJ2-3,TRBV4-1,CASSQGREISGRTTDTQYF,TGCGCCAGCAGCCAAGGCAGGGAGATAAGCGGGAGGACCACAGATACGCAGTATTTT
TRBD2,few,TRBJ2-7,TRBV27,CASSLGTSGTYEQYF,TGTGCCAGCAGTCTGGGGACTAGCGGGACCTACGAGCAGTACTTC
NA,NA,TRBJ2-1,TRBV28,CASSREVVGSNEQFF,TGTGCCAGCAGTCGGGAAGTAGTCGGTTCCAATGAGCAGTTCTTC
NA,NA,TRBJ1-5,TRBV2,CASSEIGNQPQHF,TGTGCCAGCAGTGAGATCGGGAATCAGCCCCAGCATTTT
TRBD2,NA,TRBJ2-4,TRBV19,CASSPRLAALAKNIQYF,TGTGCCAGTAGTCCCAGACTAGCGGCACTAGCCAAAAACATTCAGTACTTC
NA,NA,TRBJ1-1,TRBV27,CASSYRENTEAFF,TGTGCCAGCAGTTATCGAGAGAACACTGAAGCTTTCTTT
NA,NA,TRBJ2-7,TRBV19,CATIPSSAPYEQYF,TGTGCCACTATTCCGTCTAGCGCTCCCTACGAGCAGTACTTC
NA,once,TRBJ2-1,TRBV19,CASSRGSLNEQFF,TGTGCCAGTAGTAGAGGTAGCCTTAATGAGCAGTTCTTC
NA,NA,TRBJ1-1,TRBV7-9,CASSQMGTTMNTEAFF,TGTGCCAGCAGCCAAATGGGGACTACCATGAACACTGAAGCTTTCTTT
TRBD2,NA,TRBJ2-1,TRBV11-2,CASSPRTSGGIGNEQFF,TGTGCCAGCAGCCCTCGGACTAGCGGGGGGATTGGCAATGAGCAGTTCTTC
NA,once,TRBJ1-2,TRBV10-2,CATATVNYGYTF,TGCGCCACTGCTACAGTTAACTATGGCTACACCTTC
TRBD2,few,TRBJ2-3,TRBV7-9,CASSLLAGADTQYF,TGTGCCAGCAGCTTACTAGCGGGAGCAGATACGCAGTATTTT